Listed here are 5 T cell receptor beta chains from one sample, sequenced in a study of response to subunit inactivated influenza vaccine. TCRdb passed the RT-PCR reads through MiXCR, listing each CDR3 protein once. The sample yields hundreds of thousands of distinct CDR3 sequences, less than 20% seen once. The material was PBMCs from blood, obtained about 11 days after vaccination. These receptors came from a man aged 45-65 years who received an inactivated influenza vaccine.

As to this clonotype: The likely explanation is a read error, given a far larger clone one base away. The rearrangement joins TRBV7-6 to TRBJ2-7; D call uncertain. The germline gives CDR1 SGHVS, CDR2 FNYEAQ. The CDR3 runs to 12 residues. V was pared by 4 bases and J by 2 bases, with 6 bases between. CDR3: CASSSTPYEQYF. In nucleotides, the CDR3 is TGTGCCAGCAGCTCAACCCCCTACGAGCAGTACTTC.

This clonotype has just a few counts. The V call is TRBV25-1, the J call TRBJ1-5, with 9 bases aligning to TRBD1. V was pared by 5 bases and J by 5 bases, with 4 bases of the junction left unmatched. Germline lookup yields CDR1 MGHDK and CDR2 SYGVNS. The CDR3 runs to 14 residues. This CDR3 is CASSMGQGDQPQHF. Written as DNA, the CDR3 is TGTGCCAGCAGTATGGGACAGGGTGATCAGCCCCAGCATTTT.

This clonotype occurred many times. This chain links TRBV10-3 with TRBJ1-6; D is possibly TRBD1 (5 bases). From germline, CDR1 is ENHRY and CDR2 SYGVKD. The CDR3 has 13 residues. Trimming took off 3 bases at V and 10 bases at J, with 10 bases between the two ends. The DNA for the CDR3 is TGTGCCATCAGTGATGGGAGGGACTCACCCCTCCACTTT. Translating it yields CAISDGRDSPLHF.

The chain couples TRBV7-6 to TRBJ2-7; maybe TRBD1 (5 bases). V dropped 3 bases and J dropped 7 bases, with 19 bases sitting between them. The CDR3 sequence is 15 residues long. Germline V gene data show CDR1 as SGHVS and CDR2 as FNYEAQ. DNA for the CDR3: TGTGCCAGCAGCTTGGCCCGGGTGCAGGGTCCGGAGCAGTACTTC. Protein sequence: CASSLARVQGPEQYF.

This clonotype appeared many times. The chain carries TRBV3-1 and TRBJ1-1; D unclear. From germline, CDR1 is LGHDT and CDR2 YNNKEL (reference sequence). The CDR3 is made up of 16 amino acids. With 0 bases removed from V and 2 bases from J, the gap between germline ends came to 13 bases. The CDR3 DNA follows: TGTGCCAGCAGCCAAGATTGGTCGAACACTAACACTGAAGCTTTCTTT. The encoded protein is CASSQDWSNTNTEAFF.